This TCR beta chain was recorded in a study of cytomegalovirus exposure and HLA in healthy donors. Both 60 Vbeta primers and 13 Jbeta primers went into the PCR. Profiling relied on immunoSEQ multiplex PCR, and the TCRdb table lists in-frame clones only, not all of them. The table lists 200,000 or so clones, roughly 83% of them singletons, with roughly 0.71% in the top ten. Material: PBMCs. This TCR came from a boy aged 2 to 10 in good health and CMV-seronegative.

The CDR3 DNA reads as TGTGCCAGCAGCTTGGTTGCAGGGGTGGATAGTCAGCCCCAGCATTTT. This gives the protein CASSLVAGVDSQPQHF. This rearrangement joins TRBV5-5 to TRBJ1-5; D may be TRBD1 (6 bases). The CDR3 length is 16 residues. Looked up from germline, CDR1 is SGHKS and CDR2 is YYEKEE (reference sequence). The V gene lost 0 bases and the J gene lost 6 bases, with 16 bases spanning the gap.